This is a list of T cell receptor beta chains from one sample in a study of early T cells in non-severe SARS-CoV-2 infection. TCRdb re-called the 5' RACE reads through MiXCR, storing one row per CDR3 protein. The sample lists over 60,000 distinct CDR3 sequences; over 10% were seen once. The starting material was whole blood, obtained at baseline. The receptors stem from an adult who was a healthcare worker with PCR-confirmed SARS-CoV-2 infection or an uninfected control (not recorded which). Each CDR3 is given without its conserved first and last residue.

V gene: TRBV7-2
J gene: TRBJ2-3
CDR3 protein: ASSGGASTDTQY

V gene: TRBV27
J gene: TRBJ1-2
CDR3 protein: ASRVQGENYGYT

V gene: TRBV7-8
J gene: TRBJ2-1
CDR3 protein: ASSSRRLPSGGALRPHEQF

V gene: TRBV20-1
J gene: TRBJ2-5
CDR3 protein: SARGVLAGTHGGTQY

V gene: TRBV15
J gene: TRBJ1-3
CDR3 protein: ATSRTGTRGNTIY

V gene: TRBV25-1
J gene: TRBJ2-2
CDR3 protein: ASSDYTPGTGELF

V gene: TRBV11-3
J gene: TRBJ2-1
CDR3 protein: ASSLGRDRVDEQF

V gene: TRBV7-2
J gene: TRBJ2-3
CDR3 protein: ASSLMRGGGTDTQY

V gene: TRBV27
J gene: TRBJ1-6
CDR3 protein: ASRMDRGSPLH

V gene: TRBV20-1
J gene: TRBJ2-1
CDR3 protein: SARDRRGRNEQF

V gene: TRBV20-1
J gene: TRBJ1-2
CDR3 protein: SASDGISYGYT

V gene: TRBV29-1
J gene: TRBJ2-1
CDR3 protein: SVGGWTYRGNEQF

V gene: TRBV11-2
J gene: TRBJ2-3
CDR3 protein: ASSSIPGGAVADTQY

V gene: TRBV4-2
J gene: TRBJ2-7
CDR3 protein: ASSQSAGGLDEQY

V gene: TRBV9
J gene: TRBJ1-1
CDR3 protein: ASSGGRQGPTEAF

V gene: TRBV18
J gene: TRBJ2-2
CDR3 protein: ASSPKGMVDTGELF

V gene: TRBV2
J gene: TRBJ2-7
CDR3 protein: ASSEIGRGHEQY

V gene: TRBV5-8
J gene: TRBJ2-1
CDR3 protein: ASSLDLRNEQF

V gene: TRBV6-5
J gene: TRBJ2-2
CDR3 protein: ASSYSGQEGTGELF

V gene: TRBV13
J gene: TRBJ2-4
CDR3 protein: ASSTRGQTILDIQY

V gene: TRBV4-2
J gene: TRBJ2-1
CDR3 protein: ASSQDRRGDNEQF

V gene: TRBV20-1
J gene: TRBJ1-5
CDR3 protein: SASADSSQH

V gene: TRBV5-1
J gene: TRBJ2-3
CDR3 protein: ASSFQKRSTDTQY

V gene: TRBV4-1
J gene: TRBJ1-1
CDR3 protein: ASSQNFLVGRPEAF

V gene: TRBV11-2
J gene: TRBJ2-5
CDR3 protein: ASSQGLAATQY

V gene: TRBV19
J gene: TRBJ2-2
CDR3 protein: ASRKVTGDTGELF

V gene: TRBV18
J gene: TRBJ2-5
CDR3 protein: ASSPPTLSETQY

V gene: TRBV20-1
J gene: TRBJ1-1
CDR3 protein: SASLQGTSSEAF

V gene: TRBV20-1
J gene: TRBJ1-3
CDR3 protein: SARTGSGNTIY

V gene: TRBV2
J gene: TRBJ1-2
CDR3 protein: AGTGGRYGYT

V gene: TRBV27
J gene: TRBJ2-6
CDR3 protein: ASSLERGDPGANVLT

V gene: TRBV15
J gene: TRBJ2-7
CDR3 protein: ATAEEKSYEQY

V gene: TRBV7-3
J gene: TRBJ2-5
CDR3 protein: ASSPRPRGTQY

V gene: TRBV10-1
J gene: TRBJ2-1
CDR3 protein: ASGTSWGNNEQF

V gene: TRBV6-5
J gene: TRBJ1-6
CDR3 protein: ASSPILSVSYNSPLH

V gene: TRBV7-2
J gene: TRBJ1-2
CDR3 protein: ASSFFAREGDGYT

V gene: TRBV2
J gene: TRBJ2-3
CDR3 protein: ASEAGAISTDTQY

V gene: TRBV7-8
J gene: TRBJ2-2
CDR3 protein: ASTTPNTGELF

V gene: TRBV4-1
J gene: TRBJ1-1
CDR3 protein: ASSQEWFYTEAF

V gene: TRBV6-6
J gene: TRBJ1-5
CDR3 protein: ASSLQGQGFHQPQH

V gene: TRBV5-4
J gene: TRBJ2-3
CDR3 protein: ASSSATSADTQY

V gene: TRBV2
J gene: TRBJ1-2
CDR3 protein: ASSPDSNYGYT

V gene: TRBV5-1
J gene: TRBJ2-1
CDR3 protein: ASSWTSGGTTEQF

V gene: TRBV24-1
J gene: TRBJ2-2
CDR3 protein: ATSDNRGYTGELF

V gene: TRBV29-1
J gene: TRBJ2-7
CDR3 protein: SVTQGAYEQY

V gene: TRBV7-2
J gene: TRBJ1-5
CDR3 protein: ASSLRAQPQH

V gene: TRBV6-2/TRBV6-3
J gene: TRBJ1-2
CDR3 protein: ASSYPDGNYGYT

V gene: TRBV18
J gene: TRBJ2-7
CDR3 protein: ASSRDGGVAYEQY

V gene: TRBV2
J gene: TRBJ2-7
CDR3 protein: ASSDDSGGYEQY

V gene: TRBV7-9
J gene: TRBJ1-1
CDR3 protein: ASSRINRGGEAF